What follows describes a single T cell receptor beta chain. Source study methods: Amplification of reference gene primers was used by the study to estimate nucleated cell counts. Profiled with immunoSEQ multiplex PCR; TCRdb holds only in-frame clones, not every one. The D gene and trimming were derived from the DNA, and the V and J assignments and clone size from that table. The repertoire holds around 100,000 clones, roughly four fifths seen once, with about 3.6% in the top ten. J gave up 2 bases and V 4 bases, and 9 bases lay outside the gene matches. There are 17 residues in the CDR3. Germline lookup yields CDR1 SGHTA and CDR2 FQGNSA. The data belong to a study of blood T cell repertoires in COVID-19. Study-wide background: The origin of the acute and convalescent COVID-19 samples was the United States, Italy and Spain. Nucleic acid was either cDNA or gDNA, and it came from T cells, B-cell-depleted T cells, or PBMCs.

The chain couples TRBV7-2 to TRBJ2-1; 9 nucleotides line up with TRBD2. The TCR was taken from a woman aged 80 or over with active or convalescent COVID-19. The sequenced sample consisted of peripheral blood. The CDR3 loop is CASSSPRGRGTYNEQFF. CDR3 sequence (DNA): TGTGCCAGCAGCTCCCCCCGCGGGAGGGGAACCTACAATGAGCAGTTCTTC. Full variable domain (outside the CDR3, taken from reference TRBV7-2 and TRBJ2-1): GAGVSQSPSNKVTEKGKDVELRCDPISGHTALYWYRQSLGQGLEFLIYFQGNSAPDKSGLPSDRFSAERTGGSVSTLTIQRTQQEDSAVYLCASSSPRGRGTYNEQFFGPGTRLTVL.